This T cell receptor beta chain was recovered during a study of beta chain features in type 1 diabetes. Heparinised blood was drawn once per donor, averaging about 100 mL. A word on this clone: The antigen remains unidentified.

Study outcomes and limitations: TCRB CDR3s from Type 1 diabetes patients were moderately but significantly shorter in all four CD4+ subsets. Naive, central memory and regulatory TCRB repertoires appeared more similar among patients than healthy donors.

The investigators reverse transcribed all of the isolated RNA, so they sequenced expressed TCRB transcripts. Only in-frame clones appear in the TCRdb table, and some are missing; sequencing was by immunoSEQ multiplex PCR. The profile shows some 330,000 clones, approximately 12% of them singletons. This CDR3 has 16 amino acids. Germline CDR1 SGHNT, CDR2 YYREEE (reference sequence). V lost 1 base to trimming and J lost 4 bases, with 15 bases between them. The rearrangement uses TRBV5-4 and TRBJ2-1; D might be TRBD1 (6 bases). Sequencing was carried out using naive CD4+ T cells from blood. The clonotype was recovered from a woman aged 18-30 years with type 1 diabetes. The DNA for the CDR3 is TGTGCCAGCAGCTTGCCGGGTCGCAGGGGATACAATGAGCAGTTCTTC. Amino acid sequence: CASSLPGRRGYNEQFF.